This TCR beta chain was sequenced for a study of CD4 T cells in relation to SARS-CoV-2 and coronaviruses. Only in-frame clones appear in the TCRdb table, and some are missing; sequencing was by immunoSEQ multiplex PCR. The sample carries some 40,000 clones, roughly 84% recorded once. This clone turned up a few times. Its antigen is not identified. CDR1 SGHDT and CDR2 YYEEEE come from the germline V gene. Trimming cost V 4 bases and J 3 bases, with 11 bases left between them. The CDR3 loop spans 14 amino acids. The sample was naive CD4+ T cells from PBMCs, cultured in vitro. Stated subset: naive CD4+ T cells isolated by negative enrichment. This sequence joins TRBV5-6 and TRBJ1-5; no reliable D call. The origin of this receptor is an adult with COVID-19. The CDR3 bases are TGTGCCAGCAGCCCCAACAGATCCAATCAGCCCCAGCATTTT. Amino acids: CASSPNRSNQPQHF.